The following is a T cell receptor beta chain sequence with its context. Its antigen is unknown. Germline V lookup: CDR1 SNHLY, CDR2 FYNNEI. With V trimmed by 10 bases and J by 0 bases, 9 bases remained unmatched. CDR3 size: 15 residues. This specimen comes from a study of T cell responses to AZD1222 COVID-19 vaccine. Notes on the study in general: CD4 TCRs associated with vaccination spanned spike, dominating at 160-218 and 743-854. At baseline, just six or seven AZD1222 recipients tested seropositive.

Pooling covered second doses at about 4 or about 12 weeks. Profiled with immunoSEQ multiplex PCR; TCRdb holds only in-frame clones, not every one. The sample consists of fewer than 180,000 clones, 92% of them appearing once. The TCR was taken from an adult who received the AZD1222 COVID-19 vaccine. This specimen was peripheral blood, taken 28 days after the second AZD1222 dose. This chain connects TRBV2 to TRBJ2-3; 8 bases map to TRBD1. The CDR3 spells CATGGRASSTDTQYF. In nucleotides, the CDR3 is TGTGCCACAGGGGGCAGGGCCTCTAGCACAGATACGCAGTATTTT. The entire variable domain, with the rest obtained from reference TRBV2 and TRBJ2-3, is as follows: EPEVTQTPSHQVTQMGQEVILRCVPISNHLYFYWYRQILGQKVEFLVSFYNNEISEKSEIFDDQFSVERPDGSNFTLKIRSTKLEDSAMYFCATGGRASSTDTQYFGPGTRLTVL.